Following are 20 T cell receptor beta chains from one sample sequenced in a study of human T cells and chemical hapten exposure. Stated time point: patch test 2, 6 weeks after DPC sensitization. As to treatment: therapeutic diphenylcyclopropenone sensitization with weekly scalp DPC. From whole blood left unfractionated, total RNA was extracted. A single record per CDR3 protein comes from TCRdb applying MiXCR to the RACE reads. This sample has roughly 40,000 distinct CDR3 sequences; roughly 10% occur once, and the top ten carry around 15%. The material sequenced was whole blood, taken in connection with sensitization to the hapten diphenylcyclopropenone (DPC). The receptors originated from a woman in her twenties or thirties with alopecia areata. Some clones in this sample may be carry-over from other donors' samples.

V is TRBV20-1 and J is TRBJ2-3; D is undetermined. The CDR3 has 11 amino acids. V lost 5 bases and J 4 bases, leaving 7 bases between the germline ends. The germline V gene has CDR1 DFQATT and CDR2 SNEGSKA (reference sequence). This chain's CDR3 is CSASAADTQYF. DNA for the CDR3: TGCAGTGCTTCGGCAGCAGATACGCAGTATTTT.

This chain uses TRBV7-3 with TRBJ2-3; D ambiguous. Germline V gene data show CDR1 as SGHTA and CDR2 as FQGTGA. V was clipped by 6 bases and J by 7 bases, with 14 bases between them. This CDR3 contains 13 residues. Here the CDR3 DNA reads TGTGCCAGCAGTTTTCAGGATGGAAATACGCAGTATTTT. Its protein is CASSFQDGNTQYF.

This clonotype was found many times. This chain connects TRBV27 to TRBJ2-1; TRBD2 agrees at 7 bases. The CDR3 totals 14 residues. V lost 6 bases, J lost 0 bases, and 2 bases stayed unmatched. In germline, CDR1 is MNHEY, CDR2 SMNVEV (reference sequence). Here the CDR3 reads CASRRGSSYNEQFF. As DNA, the CDR3 is TGTGCCAGCAGACGCGGGAGCTCCTACAATGAGCAGTTCTTC.

In its sample, this clonotype was seen a few times. A read error may account for a junction end that differs from germline. The CDR3 reads CSARRWVNAEAFF. Written as DNA, the CDR3 is TGCAGTGCTAGGAGATGGGTGAACGCTGAAGCTTTCTTT. The chain couples TRBV20-1 to TRBJ1-1; D unclear. This CDR3 is 13 amino acids long. Germline assignment: CDR1 DFQATT and CDR2 SNEGSKA (reference sequence).

The chain carries TRBV20-1 and TRBJ2-1; D perhaps matches TRBD2 (5 bases). The ends were cut back, 0 bases at V and 0 bases at J, with 12 bases in the middle. CDR1 and CDR2 from the germline V gene are DFQATT and SNEGSKA (reference sequence). CDR3 length: 16 amino acids. CDR3 coding DNA: TGCAGTGCTAGAGATCCGCCACGGGGCTCCTACAATGAGCAGTTCTTC. Translation: CSARDPPRGSYNEQFF.

This clonotype was detected only a few times. V usage is TRBV12-3 or TRBV12-4 and J usage is TRBJ1-4; TRBD1 is a possible D gene (6 bases). Trimming stripped 4 bases from V and 6 bases from J, with 12 bases between. The length of the CDR3 is 14 residues. CDR3 coding DNA: TGTGCCAGCAGTTACAGGGCCGGGGATGAAAAACTGTTTTTT. Protein: CASSYRAGDEKLFF.

The genes are TRBV2 and TRBJ2-5; D unclear. Per the germline V gene, CDR1 is SNHLY and CDR2 is FYNNEI. This CDR3 contains 14 residues. V was clipped by 11 bases and J by 2 bases, with 18 bases between them. The CDR3 protein is CAGKGISAQETQYF. Written as DNA, the CDR3 is TGTGCCGGGAAAGGCATAAGCGCTCAAGAGACCCAGTACTTC.

This clonotype was observed at least ten times. J is TRBJ2-3 and V is TRBV15; TRBD1 might be the D (6 bases). The CDR3 covers 15 residues. V lost 5 bases to trimming and J lost 2 bases, with 14 bases between them. Germline assignment: CDR1 LNHNV and CDR2 YYDKDF (reference sequence). CDR3 amino acids: CATSPQGQTTDTQYF. The CDR3 region has the DNA TGTGCCACCAGCCCACAAGGACAGACCACAGATACGCAGTATTTT. Variable domain in full (rest from reference TRBV15 and TRBJ2-3): DAMVIQNPRYQVTQFGKPVTLSCSQTLNHNVMYWYQQKSSQAPKLLFHYYDKDFNNEADTPDNFQSRRPNTSFCFLDIRSPGLGDTAMYLCATSPQGQTTDTQYFGPGTRLTVL.

This clonotype was seen a handful of times. The chain employs TRBV7-2 and TRBJ2-3, with D unresolved. V was trimmed by 3 bases and J by 3 bases, leaving 7 bases between them. The CDR3 is 13 amino acids. CDR1 and CDR2 (germline): SGHTA, FQGNSA. Here the CDR3 reads CASSFRRTDTQYF. The CDR3 nucleotides read TGTGCCAGCAGCTTTAGACGGACAGATACGCAGTATTTT.

This clonotype was recorded many times. The chain combines TRBV7-2 with TRBJ1-5, with a possible D match to TRBD1 (5 bases). In germline, CDR1 is SGHTA, CDR2 FQGNSA. Trimming left V 11 bases short and J 7 bases short, with 21 bases between. The CDR3 totals 14 residues. CDR3 residues: CAQRPRDVCQPQHF. The CDR3 coding sequence is TGTGCCCAACGTCCCCGGGACGTCTGCCAGCCCCAGCATTTT.

The chain joins TRBV14 to TRBJ2-1; D is uncertain. With 0 bases removed from V and 4 bases from J, the gap between germline ends came to 4 bases. This CDR3 spans 13 amino acids. Germline loops: CDR1 SGHDN, CDR2 FVKESK. CDR3 sequence (DNA): TGTGCCAGCAGCCAAGAACCGTACAATGAGCAGTTCTTC. As protein: CASSQEPYNEQFF.

This chain links TRBV5-6 with TRBJ2-1; 9 bases fit TRBD1. The CDR3 has 18 amino acids. The V and J ends lost 3 bases and 7 bases, in that order; junction bases with no gene match: 17. Germline-derived CDR1 and CDR2 are SGHDT and YYEEEE. DNA for the CDR3: TGTGCCAGCAGCTCGTTTAAGGAGGGGACAGGGCTACGGAATGAGCAGTTCTTC. It codes for CASSSFKEGTGLRNEQFF.

This clonotype was seen a few times. The chain recombines TRBV5-1 with TRBJ2-1; 7 nucleotides match TRBD1. The J segment lost 9 bases and the V segment lost 4 bases, leaving 10 bases of the junction unmatched. The CDR3 length is 14 residues. Germline loops: CDR1 SGHRS, CDR2 YFSETQ. CDR3 region: CASSPMGQSVEQFF. CDR3 bases: TGCGCCAGCAGCCCAATGGGACAGTCAGTTGAGCAGTTCTTC.

This clonotype was seen only a few times. The chain joins TRBV14 to TRBJ1-1; possibly TRBD1 for D (5 bases). The CDR3 runs 13 residues. The ends were cut back, 7 bases at V and 4 bases at J, with 13 bases in the middle. Germline loops: CDR1 SGHDN, CDR2 FVKESK. The CDR3 region has the DNA TGTGCCAGCACAGGGACTGGAGGCACTGAAGCTTTCTTT. Translating it yields CASTGTGGTEAFF.

About this clonotype itself: At one of its ends the junction is not consistent with the germline gene, which may arise from a read error. This chain joins TRBV5-1 and TRBJ2-7, with D uncertain. The CDR3 is 13 amino acids. Germline lookup yields CDR1 SGHRS and CDR2 YFSETQ. The CDR3 sequence is CTSSSITEYEQYF. The CDR3 nucleotides are TGCACCAGCAGCTCTATAACTGAATACGAGCAGTACTTC. The full variable domain, its missing parts supplied by reference TRBV5-1 and TRBJ2-7, is KAGVTQTPRYLIKTRGQQVTLSCSPISGHRSVSWYQQTPGQGLQFLFEYFSETQRNKGNFPGRFSGRQFSNSRSEMNVSTLELGDSALYLCTSSSITEYEQYFGPGTRLTVT.

This clonotype was detected ten times or more. The chain recombines TRBV6-2 or TRBV6-3 with TRBJ2-1, with D perhaps TRBD1 (6 bases). V lost 7 bases to trimming and J lost 6 bases, with 16 bases between them. Germline values: CDR1 MNHEY, CDR2 SVGEGT. This CDR3 spans 14 amino acids. The CDR3 here is CASNLQGLLNEQFF. CDR3 sequence (DNA): TGTGCCAGCAATCTACAGGGTCTCCTCAATGAGCAGTTCTTC.

The sample holds many counts of this clonotype. This chain joins TRBV24-1 and TRBJ2-3; D is possibly TRBD1 (6 bases). V was pared by 6 bases and J by 2 bases, with 8 bases between. Germline CDR1 reads KGHDR; CDR2 reads SFDVKD. This CDR3 contains 13 residues. This CDR3 is CATSPGATDTQYF. The CDR3 DNA reads as TGTGCCACCAGTCCAGGGGCCACAGATACGCAGTATTTT.

In its sample, this clonotype was seen a few times. The chain has TRBV20-1 and TRBJ1-5; the match to TRBD1 covers 7 bases. V gave up 5 bases and J gave up 3 bases; unmatched junction bases: 7. Germline lookup yields CDR1 DFQATT and CDR2 SNEGSKA (reference sequence). CDR3 length: 14 amino acids. In DNA, the CDR3 is TGCAGTGCTCCACAGACAGGGAACAATCAGCCCCAGCATTTT. Translating gives CSAPQTGNNQPQHF.

This chain links TRBV7-8 with TRBJ2-7; 9 bases fit TRBD1. V was clipped by 5 bases and J by 4 bases; unmatched bases: 6. The CDR3 has 14 residues. Germline-derived CDR1 and CDR2 are SGHVS and FQNEAQ. DNA for the CDR3: TGTGCCAGCAGCCCTCGGACAGGGGATTACGAGCAGTACTTC. Amino acid sequence: CASSPRTGDYEQYF.

This clonotype was recorded at least ten times. This chain links TRBV18 with TRBJ1-1; D gene uncertain. The CDR3 consists of 15 residues. CDR1 and CDR2 (germline): KGHSH, LQKENI. V was trimmed by 2 bases and J by 2 bases, leaving 12 bases between them. The CDR3 DNA reads TGTGCCAGCTCACCAGCAGACGGCCTTAACACTGAAGCTTTCTTT. It encodes CASSPADGLNTEAFF.